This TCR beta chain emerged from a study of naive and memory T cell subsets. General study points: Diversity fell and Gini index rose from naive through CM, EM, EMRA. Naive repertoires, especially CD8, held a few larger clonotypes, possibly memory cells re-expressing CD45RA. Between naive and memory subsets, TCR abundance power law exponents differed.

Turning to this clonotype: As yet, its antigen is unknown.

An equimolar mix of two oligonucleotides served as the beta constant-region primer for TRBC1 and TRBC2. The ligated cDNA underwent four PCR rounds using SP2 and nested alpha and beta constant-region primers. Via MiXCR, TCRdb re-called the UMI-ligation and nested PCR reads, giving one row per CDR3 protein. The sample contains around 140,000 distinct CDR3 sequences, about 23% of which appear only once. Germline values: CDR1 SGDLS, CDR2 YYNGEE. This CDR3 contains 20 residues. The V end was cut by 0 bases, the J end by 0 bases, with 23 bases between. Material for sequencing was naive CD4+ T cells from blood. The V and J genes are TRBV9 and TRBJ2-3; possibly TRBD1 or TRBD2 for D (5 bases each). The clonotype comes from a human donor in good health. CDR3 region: CASSVGGRQPYTSSTDTQYF. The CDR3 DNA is TGTGCCAGCAGCGTAGGAGGGCGACAGCCCTATACCTCTAGCACAGATACGCAGTATTTT.